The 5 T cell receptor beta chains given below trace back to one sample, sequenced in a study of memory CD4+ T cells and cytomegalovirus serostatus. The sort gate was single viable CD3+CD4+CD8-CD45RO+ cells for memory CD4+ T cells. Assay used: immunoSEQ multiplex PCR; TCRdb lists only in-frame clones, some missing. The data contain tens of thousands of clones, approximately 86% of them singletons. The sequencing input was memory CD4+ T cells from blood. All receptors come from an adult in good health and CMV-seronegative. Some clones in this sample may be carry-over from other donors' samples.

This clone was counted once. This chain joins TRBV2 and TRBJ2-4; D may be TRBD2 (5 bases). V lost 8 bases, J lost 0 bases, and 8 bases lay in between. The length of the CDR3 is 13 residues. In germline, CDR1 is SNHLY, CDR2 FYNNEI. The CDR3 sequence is CASGSLAKNIQYF. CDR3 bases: TGTGCCAGCGGGAGCCTAGCCAAAAACATTCAGTACTTC.

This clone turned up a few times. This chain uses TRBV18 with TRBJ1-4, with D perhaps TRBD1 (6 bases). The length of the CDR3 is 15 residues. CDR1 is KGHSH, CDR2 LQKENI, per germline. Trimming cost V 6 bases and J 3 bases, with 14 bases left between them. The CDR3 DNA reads TGTGCCAGCTCGCCCGGGGGGCGGTCTAATGAAAAACTGTTTTTT. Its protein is CASSPGGRSNEKLFF. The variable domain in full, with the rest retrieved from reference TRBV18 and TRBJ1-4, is NAGVMQNPRHLVRRRGQEARLRCSPMKGHSHVYWYRQLPEEGLKFMVYLQKENIIDESGMPKERFSAEFPKEGPSILRIQQVVRGDSAAYFCASSPGGRSNEKLFFGSGTQLSVL.

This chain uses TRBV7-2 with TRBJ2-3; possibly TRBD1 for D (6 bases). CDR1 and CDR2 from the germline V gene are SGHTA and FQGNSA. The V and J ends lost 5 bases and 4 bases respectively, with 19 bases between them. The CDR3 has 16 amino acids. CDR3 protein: CASSSLVGAWADTQYF. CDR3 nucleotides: TGTGCCAGCAGCAGCCTGGTGGGGGCGTGGGCAGATACGCAGTATTTT.

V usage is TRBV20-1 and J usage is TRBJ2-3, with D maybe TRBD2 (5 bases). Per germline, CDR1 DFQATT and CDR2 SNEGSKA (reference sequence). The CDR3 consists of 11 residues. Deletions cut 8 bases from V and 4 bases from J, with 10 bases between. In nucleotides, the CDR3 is TGCAGTTTCGAGGGCGCAGATACGCAGTATTTT. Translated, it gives CSFEGADTQYF.

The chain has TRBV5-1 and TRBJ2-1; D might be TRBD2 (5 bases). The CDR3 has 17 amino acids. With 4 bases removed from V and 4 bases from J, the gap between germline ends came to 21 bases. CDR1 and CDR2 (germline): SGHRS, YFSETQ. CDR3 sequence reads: CASSTHRDYKYYNEQFF. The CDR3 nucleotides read TGCGCCAGCAGCACCCATCGCGACTACAAGTATTACAATGAGCAGTTCTTC.